The next 21 T cell receptor beta chains were all read from a single sample in a study of cytomegalovirus exposure and HLA in healthy donors. The PCR contained 60 Vbeta and 13 Jbeta primers. Assay: immunoSEQ multiplex PCR; the TCRdb copy retains only in-frame clones and omits some. The table records 120,000 or so clones, 6.5% to 9.5% of them present only once. The material sequenced was PBMCs. The receptors stem from a woman between 40 and 55 years old in good health and CMV-seropositive.

V gene TRBV25-1 combines with J gene TRBJ2-7, with a possible D match to TRBD1 (7 bases). CDR3 size: 15 residues. Germline V gives CDR1 MGHDK, CDR2 SYGVNS. V lost 5 bases to trimming and J lost 7 bases, with 21 bases between them. The DNA for the CDR3 is TGTGCCAGCAGTCCACGACAGGGACTCCCGAGAGAGCAGTACTTC. Translated: CASSPRQGLPREQYF.

This clone was detected once. V usage is TRBV19 and J usage is TRBJ2-5; D is perhaps TRBD1 (5 bases). The DNA end favors TRBJ2-7, so the J call may be wrong. CDR1 is LNHDA, CDR2 SQIVND, per germline (reference sequence). CDR3 size: 12 residues. The CDR3 coding sequence is TGTGCCAGTACCCAGGGTTTCGGCGAGCAGTACTTC. Protein product: CASTQGFGEQYF.

This clone turned up a few times. The rearrangement links TRBV30 to TRBJ2-7; D call uncertain. Trimming shortened V by 2 bases and J by 1 base, and 3 bases separated the two germline ends. This CDR3 has 11 residues. CDR1 is GTSNPN and CDR2 is SVGIG in the germline V gene (reference sequence). The CDR3, as DNA: TGTGCCTGGAGTCTTTCCTACGAGCAGTACTTC. This sequence encodes CAWSLSYEQYF.

This clone appeared a few times. The rearrangement joins TRBV11-2 to TRBJ1-1; 7 bases are a match to TRBD1. The CDR3 consists of 13 residues. The germline V gene encodes CDR1 SGHAT and CDR2 FQNNGV. The V and J ends lost 4 bases and 8 bases, in that order; junction bases with no gene match: 7. CDR3 region: CASSSQQGNEAFF. CDR3 nucleotides: TGTGCCAGCAGCTCCCAACAGGGGAACGAAGCTTTCTTT. The entire variable domain, with the rest obtained from reference TRBV11-2 and TRBJ1-1, is as follows: EAGVAQSPRYKIIEKRQSVAFWCNPISGHATLYWYQQILGQGPKLLIQFQNNGVVDDSQLPKDRFSAERLKGVDSTLKIQPAKLEDSAVYLCASSSQQGNEAFFGQGTRLTVV.

This clone has more than one count but fewer than ten. The chain recombines TRBV7-7 with TRBJ1-4; 7 nucleotides line up with TRBD1. Germline V gives CDR1 SSHAT, CDR2 FNYEAQ (reference sequence). V shed 5 bases, J shed 8 bases, and the junction held 11 bases outside the gene matches. The CDR3 consists of 15 residues. CDR3 sequence reads: CASSTGVGLGEKLFF. The DNA of the CDR3 is TGTGCCAGCAGCACAGGGGTCGGGTTAGGGGAAAAACTGTTTTTT. Together with reference TRBV7-7 and TRBJ1-4, the CDR3 gives the full variable domain: GAGVSQSPRYKVTKRGQDVTLRCDPISSHATLYWYQQALGQGPEFLTYFNYEAQPDKSGLPSDRFSAERPEGSISTLTIQRTEQRDSAMYRCASSTGVGLGEKLFFGSGTQLSVL.

The V and J genes are TRBV29-1 and TRBJ2-5; D might be TRBD1 (5 bases). The CDR3 contains 13 residues. The ends were cut back, 1 base at V and 12 bases at J, with 18 bases in the middle. CDR1 is SQVTM and CDR2 is ANQGSEA in the germline V gene. CDR3 amino acids: CSVEGDPTRGKYF. DNA of the CDR3: TGCAGCGTTGAAGGAGATCCTACAAGGGGAAAGTACTTC.

This chain links TRBV27 with TRBJ2-7; D may be TRBD2 (6 bases). Deletions cut 2 bases from V and 4 bases from J, with 18 bases between. CDR1 and CDR2 (germline): MNHEY, SMNVEV (reference sequence). The length of the CDR3 is 16 residues. CDR3: CASSLVPAGNGYEQYF. The CDR3 nucleotides read TGTGCCAGCAGTTTAGTCCCGGCGGGGAACGGTTACGAGCAGTACTTC.

This clone was counted a few times. V is TRBV4-2 and J is TRBJ2-1, with 11 bases aligning to TRBD2. Germline values: CDR1 LGHNA, CDR2 YNFKEQ. This CDR3 is 17 amino acids long. V was pared by 0 bases and J by 4 bases, with 5 bases of the junction left unmatched. CDR3 DNA sequence: TGTGCCAGCAGCCAAGATACTAGCGGGGGACTTTACAATGAGCAGTTCTTC. It yields the protein CASSQDTSGGLYNEQFF.

This clone was detected only a few times. The chain is built from TRBV4-2 and TRBJ1-6, with D unclear. Germline loops: CDR1 LGHNA, CDR2 YNFKEQ. V was pared by 1 base and J by 7 bases, with 14 bases between. The CDR3 consists of 16 residues. CDR3 nucleotide sequence: TGTGCCAGCAGCCAAGGGTTGCGGCGGGAAAATTCACCCCTCCACTTT. This translates into CASSQGLRRENSPLHF.

This rearrangement joins TRBV7-6 to TRBJ2-7; 8 nucleotides line up with TRBD1. Germline values: CDR1 SGHVS, CDR2 FNYEAQ. Germline trimming cut 2 bases from V and 4 bases from J; bases unmatched to any gene: 16. The CDR3 runs 18 residues. As DNA, the CDR3 is TGTGCCAGCAGCTTAATGGAGGTCCGACAGGGGCCGGGTTACGAGCAGTACTTC. Translated, it gives CASSLMEVRQGPGYEQYF.

V and J are TRBV30 and TRBJ2-1, with D possibly TRBD2 on 5 matching bases. Trimming took 5 bases from V and 4 from J, leaving 6 bases between them. The CDR3 covers 11 residues. The germline CDR1 and CDR2 sequences are GTSNPN and SVGIG (reference sequence). The CDR3 nucleotides are TGTGCCTGGGAGGGTTACAATGAGCAGTTCTTC. This translates into CAWEGYNEQFF.

V and J are TRBV19 and TRBJ1-1, with 8 bases identical to TRBD1. V shed 6 bases and J 4 bases; nucleotides not matched to a gene: 10. Per germline, CDR1 LNHDA and CDR2 SQIVND (reference sequence). CDR3 length equals 15 residues. This CDR3 is CASSYGQGAFTEAFF. In nucleotides, the CDR3 is TGTGCCAGTAGCTATGGGCAGGGGGCTTTCACTGAAGCTTTCTTT.

This rearrangement joins TRBV28 to TRBJ2-7, with 7 bases aligning to TRBD1. Germline V gene sequence: CDR1 MDHEN, CDR2 SYDVKM. CDR3 length: 14 amino acids. V was pared by 6 bases and J by 2 bases, with 7 bases of the junction left unmatched. The CDR3 coding sequence is TGTGCCAGCAGGAGGGACAGAAAAACCTACGAGCAGTACTTC. Protein sequence: CASRRDRKTYEQYF. The variable domain in full, completed from reference TRBV28 and TRBJ2-7, reads DVKVTQSSRYLVKRTGEKVFLECVQDMDHENMFWYRQDPGLGLRLIYFSYDVKMKEKGDIPEGYSVSREKKERFSLILESASTNQTSMYLCASRRDRKTYEQYFGPGTRLTVT.

The CDR3 DNA reads as TGTGCCAGCACCCGGGGACAGCTGAACACCGGGGAGCTGTTTTTT. The encoded protein is CASTRGQLNTGELFF. The J gene is TRBJ2-2, the V gene TRBV2; 7 bases map to TRBD1. The germline V gene encodes CDR1 SNHLY and CDR2 FYNNEI. V shed 7 bases and J 1 base; nucleotides not matched to a gene: 6. The CDR3 totals 15 residues. The whole variable domain, filled in from reference TRBV2 and TRBJ2-2, reads EPEVTQTPSHQVTQMGQEVILRCVPISNHLYFYWYRQILGQKVEFLVSFYNNEISEKSEIFDDQFSVERPDGSNFTLKIRSTKLEDSAMYFCASTRGQLNTGELFFGEGSRLTVL.

This clone was observed a handful of times. The gene calls are TRBV28 and TRBJ2-1; tentatively, D is TRBD1 (5 bases). The CDR3 spans 10 residues. Germline V gives CDR1 MDHEN, CDR2 SYDVKM. This CDR3 is CASKGNEQFF. The CDR3 DNA reads TGTGCTTCCAAGGGGAATGAGCAGTTCTTC.

The V gene is TRBV10-2, the J gene TRBJ2-7; the D is unclear. The CDR3 has 13 residues. Trimming left V 4 bases short and J 1 base short, with 8 bases between. CDR1 and CDR2 from the germline V gene are WSHSY and SAAADI. In nucleotides, the CDR3 is TGCGCCAGCAGTGTGCAGGTGTCCTACGAGCAGTACTTC. It encodes CASSVQVSYEQYF.

The chain uses TRBV27 and TRBJ1-4, with a weak D call TRBD1 (5 bases). The CDR3 contains 14 residues. V was pared by 5 bases and J by 8 bases, with 15 bases between. Germline V gene sequence: CDR1 MNHEY, CDR2 SMNVEV (reference sequence). For the CDR3, the DNA is TGTGCCAGCAGTAACGGACGGGGGAGGGAAAAACTGTTTTTT. It is translated as CASSNGRGREKLFF.

This clone occurred a few times. V and J are TRBV9 and TRBJ2-1; D is undetermined. The CDR3 runs 13 residues. CDR1 is SGDLS, CDR2 YYNGEE, per germline. Trimming left V 1 base short and J 5 bases short, with 7 bases between. The CDR3 region is CASSVSRHNEQFF. The DNA of the CDR3 is TGTGCCAGCAGCGTATCTAGGCACAATGAGCAGTTCTTC.

The genes are TRBV7-8 and TRBJ1-1; 8 positions match TRBD1. The CDR3 length is 14 residues. CDR1 SGHVS and CDR2 FQNEAQ come from the germline V gene. After removal of 5 bases from V and 4 bases from J, the junction contained 6 bases not matched to a gene. Here the CDR3 reads CASSPDRVVTEAFF. The DNA of the CDR3 is TGTGCCAGCAGCCCGGACAGGGTCGTCACTGAAGCTTTCTTT.

CDR3 bases: TGTGCCAGCAGTTACGCAGGACAGGGGATATACGAGCAGTACTTC. It specifies CASSYAGQGIYEQYF. The chain is built from TRBV6-5 and TRBJ2-7; 9 bases agree with TRBD1. Per germline, CDR1 MNHEY and CDR2 SVGAGI. There are 15 residues in the CDR3. The junction had 6 bases not matched to a gene; V was cut back by 2 bases and J by 4 bases.

The gene calls are TRBV10-2 and TRBJ2-5, with D tentatively TRBD2 (6 bases). The V gene's germline CDR1 is WSHSY and CDR2 SAAADI. This CDR3 comprises 13 residues. The V end was cut by 7 bases, the J end by 1 base, with 10 bases between. For the CDR3, the DNA is TGCGCCAGCACTAGGAGGGGCCAAGAGACCCAGTACTTC. Protein product: CASTRRGQETQYF.